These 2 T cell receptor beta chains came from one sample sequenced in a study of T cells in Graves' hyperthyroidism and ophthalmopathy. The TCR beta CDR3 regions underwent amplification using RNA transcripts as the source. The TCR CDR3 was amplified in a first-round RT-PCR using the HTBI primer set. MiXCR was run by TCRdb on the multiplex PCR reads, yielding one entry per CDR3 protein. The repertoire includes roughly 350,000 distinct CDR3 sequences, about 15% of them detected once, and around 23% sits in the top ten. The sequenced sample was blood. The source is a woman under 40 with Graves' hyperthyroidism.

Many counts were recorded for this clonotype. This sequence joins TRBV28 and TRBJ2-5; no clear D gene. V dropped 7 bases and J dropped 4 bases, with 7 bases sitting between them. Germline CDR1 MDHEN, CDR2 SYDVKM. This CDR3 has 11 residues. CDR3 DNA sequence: TGTGCCAGCAAAAGGACAGAGACCCAGTACTTC. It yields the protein CASKRTETQYF.

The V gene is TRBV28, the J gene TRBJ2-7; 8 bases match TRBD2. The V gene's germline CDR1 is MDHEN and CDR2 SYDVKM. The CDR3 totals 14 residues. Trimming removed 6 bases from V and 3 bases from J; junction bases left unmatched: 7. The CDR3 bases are TGTGCCAGCAGGCTCCGGGGACTAGGCTACGAGCAGTACTTC. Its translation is CASRLRGLGYEQYF.